The 32 T cell receptor beta chains below come from one sample, sequenced in a study of CD8 T cells in Susac syndrome (dated by TCRdb to between 2018 and 2020). Receptor amplification or capture employed the immunoSEQ multiplex PCR assay. RNA was extracted with the RNeasy kit and about 0.45 to 1 ug was reverse transcribed using random hexamers. The raw public reads went through TCRdb reprocessing: fastp at Q25, MiXCR clone calling, in-frame beta chains kept. All rows with the same CDR3 protein become a single entry with the most common DNA and genes. Counted in this sample were about 430,000 distinct CDR3 sequences; about 85% of them appeared once. The ten top clones hold about 0.1% of the sample. Sequenced sample: CD8+ T cells from PBMCs. The receptors were sampled from a human donor with multiple sclerosis.

The rearrangement links TRBV4-1 to TRBJ1-2; D is unclear. The V gene's germline CDR1 is MGHRA and CDR2 YSYEKL. The CDR3 totals 15 residues. V gave up 7 bases and J gave up 4 bases, with 19 bases separating them. The CDR3 coding sequence is TGCGCCAGCACCGCAGGACCGCAGGACCTCTATGGCTACACCTTC. It yields the protein CASTAGPQDLYGYTF.

This clonotype was seen more than once but under ten times. V usage is TRBV6-5 and J usage is TRBJ1-6, with TRBD1 identical over 9 bases. V lost 8 bases, J lost 5 bases, and 1 base stayed unmatched. This CDR3 is 13 amino acids long. Germline CDR1 MNHEY, CDR2 SVGAGI. CDR3 coding DNA: TGTGCCAGCGGGACAGGGCATAATTCACCCCTCCACTTT. As protein: CASGTGHNSPLHF.

This chain uses TRBV29-1 with TRBJ1-2; tentatively, D is TRBD1 (5 bases). Germline V gene data show CDR1 as SQVTM and CDR2 as ANQGSEA. V shed 8 bases and J shed 5 bases, with 18 bases lying between them. This CDR3 is 13 amino acids long. CDR3: CSTGDGFEYGYTF. The CDR3 DNA reads TGCAGCACCGGGGACGGATTCGAATATGGCTACACCTTC.

The gene calls are TRBV6-1 and TRBJ2-1; 8 nucleotides line up with TRBD2. CDR1 and CDR2 (germline): MNHNS, SASEGT. Trimming cost V 3 bases and J 2 bases; bases outside gene matches: 3. This CDR3 contains 15 residues. The CDR3: CASSDGRGAYNEQFF. CDR3 nucleotides: TGTGCCAGCAGTGATGGGCGGGGGGCCTACAATGAGCAGTTCTTC.

The chain carries TRBV10-2 and TRBJ1-1; D ambiguous. The germline CDR1 and CDR2 sequences are WSHSY and SAAADI. The CDR3 has 12 amino acids. The V and J ends lost 3 bases and 8 bases respectively, with 10 bases between them. This CDR3 reads CASSESQSEAFF. The CDR3 coding sequence is TGCGCCAGCAGTGAATCACAGTCGGAAGCTTTCTTT.

The chain combines TRBV30 with TRBJ2-2, with 9 bases that match TRBD2. V lost 4 bases, J lost 0 bases, and 6 bases stayed unmatched. The CDR3 length is 16 residues. Germline values: CDR1 GTSNPN, CDR2 SVGIG (reference sequence). CDR3 DNA: TGTGCCTGGATGGGGCTAGCGGGGCCGAACACCGGGGAGCTGTTTTTT. Translating gives CAWMGLAGPNTGELFF.

The V and J genes are TRBV5-1 and TRBJ1-1; D gene uncertain. V dropped 2 bases and J dropped 7 bases, with 15 bases sitting between them. The CDR3 totals 14 residues. CDR1 and CDR2 from the germline V gene are SGHRS and YFSETQ. The CDR3 is CASSFSVRRGEAFF. In DNA, the CDR3 is TGCGCCAGCAGCTTCTCAGTTCGTCGCGGTGAAGCTTTCTTT.

The genes are TRBV6-1 and TRBJ2-7, with TRBD2 identical over 12 bases. V lost 3 bases, J lost 0 bases, and 12 bases stayed unmatched. The CDR3 spans 19 residues. Germline assignment: CDR1 MNHNS and CDR2 SASEGT. The CDR3 nucleotides are TGTGCCAGCAGTGAGACGCTAGCGGGAGGGGTAGCTAGCTCCTACGAGCAGTACTTC. Residues: CASSETLAGGVASSYEQYF.

The J gene is TRBJ1-1, the V gene TRBV7-9; 8 bases map to TRBD1. The junction had 9 bases not matched to a gene; V was cut back by 5 bases and J by 4 bases. The CDR3 has 15 amino acids. Looked up from germline, CDR1 is SEHNR and CDR2 is FQNEAQ (reference sequence). The CDR3 DNA reads as TGTGCCAGCAGCGGCTGGGACAGGCTAGGCACTGAAGCTTTCTTT. This sequence encodes CASSGWDRLGTEAFF.

The chain is built from TRBV25-1 and TRBJ2-3; D uncertain. Between the trimmed V and J ends, which lost 5 bases and 0 bases, there was a span of 6 bases. CDR1 and CDR2 from the germline V gene are MGHDK and SYGVNS. The CDR3 extends over 13 amino acids. CDR3 region: CASSHESTDTQYF. CDR3 in DNA: TGTGCCAGCAGTCACGAAAGCACAGATACGCAGTATTTT. Full variable domain (rest looked up from reference TRBV25-1 and TRBJ2-3): EADIYQTPRYLVIGTGKKITLECSQTMGHDKMYWYQQDPGMELHLIHYSYGVNSTEKGDLSSESTVSRIRTEHFPLTLESARPSHTSQYLCASSHESTDTQYFGPGTRLTVL.

The V and J genes are TRBV11-2 and TRBJ2-5; no clear D gene. The CDR3 consists of 14 residues. Deletions cut 5 bases from V and 0 bases from J, with 10 bases between. Germline-derived CDR1 and CDR2 are SGHAT and FQNNGV. This chain's CDR3 is CASSPVSYQETQYF. CDR3 bases: TGTGCCAGCAGCCCGGTCTCCTACCAAGAGACCCAGTACTTC.

This sequence joins TRBV6-5 and TRBJ1-5; the D is unclear. Trimming left V 0 bases short and J 3 bases short, with 12 bases between. This CDR3 contains 16 residues. Germline V gives CDR1 MNHEY, CDR2 SVGAGI. The CDR3: CASSYSTLSPNQPQHF. CDR3 DNA sequence: TGTGCCAGCAGTTACTCGACACTATCCCCCAATCAGCCCCAGCATTTT.

The sample holds one count of this clonotype. The chain links TRBV6-6 to TRBJ2-5; TRBD2 agrees at 8 bases. This CDR3 contains 14 residues. The V segment lost 2 bases and the J segment 3 bases; nucleotides outside the gene matches: 2. Germline V gives CDR1 MNHNY, CDR2 SVGAGI (reference sequence). As DNA, the CDR3 is TGTGCCAGCAGTTACACTAGCGGAGAAGAGACCCAGTACTTC. Its protein product is CASSYTSGEETQYF.

This chain links TRBV13 with TRBJ2-5; D might be TRBD2 (6 bases). With 5 bases removed from V and 4 bases from J, the gap between germline ends came to 14 bases. The CDR3 length is 14 residues. CDR1 is PRHDT, CDR2 FYEKMQ, per germline (reference sequence). CDR3 nucleotides: TGTGCCAGCAGCGGGGAGGTATCGGGAGAGACCCAGTACTTC. Translation gives CASSGEVSGETQYF.

This clonotype was seen a single time. The rearrangement links TRBV27 to TRBJ2-1; 7 positions match TRBD2. This CDR3 has 18 amino acids. The V gene's germline CDR1 is MNHEY and CDR2 SMNVEV (reference sequence). The J segment lost 8 bases and the V segment lost 3 bases, leaving 19 bases of the junction unmatched. Written as DNA, the CDR3 is TGTGCCAGCAGTTTGGGACTAAGCAGAGGTGCGTTGTCTTATGAGCAGTTCTTC. Translating gives CASSLGLSRGALSYEQFF.

This chain links TRBV6-5 with TRBJ2-3; 10 bases match TRBD2. V was clipped by 4 bases and J by 3 bases; unmatched bases: 7. This CDR3 is built from 16 residues. In germline, CDR1 is MNHEY, CDR2 SVGAGI. The CDR3: CASSSIQAGGTDTQYF. In nucleotides, the CDR3 is TGTGCCAGCAGTTCTATCCAAGCGGGGGGGACAGATACGCAGTATTTT.

The chain links TRBV27 to TRBJ2-5, with a possible D match to TRBD2 (6 bases). From germline, CDR1 is MNHEY and CDR2 SMNVEV (reference sequence). This CDR3 spans 16 amino acids. The V and J ends lost 4 bases and 0 bases respectively, with 15 bases between them. The CDR3 region is CASSSIGDSYQETQYF. The CDR3 nucleotides are TGTGCCAGCAGTTCGATCGGGGACTCGTACCAAGAGACCCAGTACTTC.

This chain uses TRBV27 with TRBJ1-5; the match to TRBD1 covers 9 bases. CDR3 length equals 12 residues. The J segment lost 4 bases and the V segment lost 10 bases, leaving 2 bases of the junction unmatched. Per the germline V gene, CDR1 is MNHEY and CDR2 is SMNVEV (reference sequence). The CDR3 DNA sequence: TGTGCCACCGGACAGGGGAATCAGCCCCAGCATTTT. Amino acids: CATGQGNQPQHF.

The V gene is TRBV30, the J gene TRBJ2-7; TRBD1 is a possible D gene (5 bases). CDR1 and CDR2 (germline): GTSNPN, SVGIG (reference sequence). V lost 2 bases, J lost 2 bases, and 7 bases lay in between. The CDR3 is 12 residues long. CDR3 nucleotide sequence: TGTGCCTGGAGTTCGGACACCTACGAGCAGTACTTC. It translates to CAWSSDTYEQYF.

V gene TRBV27 combines with J gene TRBJ1-5, with D unclear. This CDR3 region has 14 residues. V was cut by 6 bases and J by 3 bases, with 12 bases left in between. Germline V gene data show CDR1 as MNHEY and CDR2 as SMNVEV (reference sequence). In DNA form, the CDR3 reads TGTGCCAGCAGCCTGAGAGGGTTCAATCAGCCCCAGCATTTT. Residues: CASSLRGFNQPQHF.

To note about this clonotype: A read error may produce the germline difference seen at one junction end. The J gene is TRBJ1-2, the V gene TRBV4-1; tentatively, D is TRBD1 (5 bases). CDR1 is MGHRA and CDR2 is YSYEKL in the germline V gene. This CDR3 is built from 13 residues. The CDR3 DNA is TGCGCCAGCAGCGAAGAGACAGCCTATGGCTACACCTTC. Residues: CASSEETAYGYTF.

This chain uses TRBV7-9 with TRBJ2-1; 9 positions agree with TRBD1. From germline, CDR1 is SEHNR and CDR2 FQNEAQ (reference sequence). This CDR3 spans 14 amino acids. V shed 4 bases, J shed 8 bases, and the junction held 6 bases outside the gene matches. The CDR3 region has the DNA TGTGCCAGCAGCTCGACAGGGGGGAAGGATGAGCAGTTCTTC. Its protein product is CASSSTGGKDEQFF.

The chain combines TRBV10-2 with TRBJ1-1, with D unresolved. Trimming removed 2 bases at V and 4 bases at J, with 20 bases between. The V gene's germline CDR1 is WSHSY and CDR2 SAAADI. This CDR3 is built from 17 residues. In nucleotides, the CDR3 is TGCGCCAGCAGTGAGGAAGTGGCCGTCACCAGTAGCACTGAAGCTTTCTTT. Residues: CASSEEVAVTSSTEAFF.

V usage is TRBV3-1 and J usage is TRBJ2-5; D is unclear. This CDR3 comprises 14 residues. In germline, CDR1 is LGHDT, CDR2 YNNKEL (reference sequence). The V gene lost 4 bases and the J gene lost 0 bases, with 9 bases spanning the gap. The CDR3 region is CASSPYGDQETQYF. CDR3 bases: TGTGCCAGCAGCCCCTACGGTGACCAAGAGACCCAGTACTTC.

The rearrangement joins TRBV7-6 to TRBJ2-7; no clear D gene. The ends were cut back, 0 bases at V and 0 bases at J, with 9 bases in the middle. Germline CDR1 reads SGHVS; CDR2 reads FNYEAQ. The CDR3 has 15 amino acids. Written as DNA, the CDR3 is TGTGCCAGCAGCTTAGCATCAGGCAGCTCCTACGAGCAGTACTTC. This gives the protein CASSLASGSSYEQYF.

CDR3 region: CASRRTGGDTEAFF. The CDR3 DNA follows: TGTGCCAGCAGACGGACAGGGGGCGACACTGAAGCTTTCTTT. The V gene is TRBV6-2 or TRBV6-3, the J gene TRBJ1-1; 11 bases are shared with TRBD1. Trimming at V came to 6 bases and at J to 3 bases, leaving 3 bases not matched to a gene. The V gene's germline CDR1 is MNHEY and CDR2 SVGEGT. The CDR3 contains 14 residues.

This chain uses TRBV6-6 with TRBJ2-5, with D possibly TRBD2 on 5 matching bases. The CDR3 totals 16 residues. The germline V and J ends were trimmed by 3 bases and 3 bases, with 17 bases remaining between them. Germline CDR1 is MNHNY and CDR2 is SVGAGI (reference sequence). The CDR3: CASSYGREGSEETQYF. CDR3 nucleotides: TGTGCCAGCAGTTATGGCCGGGAAGGGAGTGAAGAGACCCAGTACTTC.

This rearrangement joins TRBV6-6 to TRBJ1-5; D gene uncertain. Trimming cost V 6 bases and J 0 bases, with 12 bases left between them. The CDR3 loop spans 15 amino acids. Germline V gene sequence: CDR1 MNHNY, CDR2 SVGAGI (reference sequence). The CDR3 sequence: CASSPGVGSNQPQHF. In nucleotides, the CDR3 is TGTGCCAGCAGCCCTGGGGTGGGTAGCAATCAGCCCCAGCATTTT.

The J gene is TRBJ1-1, the V gene TRBV27, with D tentatively TRBD1 (5 bases). The CDR3 consists of 14 residues. Germline V CDR1 and CDR2: MNHEY, SMNVEV (reference sequence). Trimming removed 6 bases from V and 3 bases from J, with 14 bases in between. This CDR3 is CASSPLQAHTEAFF. The CDR3 nucleotides read TGTGCCAGCAGCCCCCTACAGGCGCACACTGAAGCTTTCTTT.

The chain is built from TRBV6-1 and TRBJ1-5; D unresolved. Per germline, CDR1 MNHNS and CDR2 SASEGT. Trimming took 0 bases from V and 6 from J, leaving 6 bases between them. The CDR3 consists of 13 residues. The CDR3 reads CASSEAGGQPQHF. The CDR3 DNA is TGTGCCAGCAGTGAAGCAGGCGGTCAGCCCCAGCATTTT.

This clonotype turned up a few times. The chain combines TRBV19 with TRBJ2-1; D call uncertain. The germline V and J ends were trimmed by 3 bases and 3 bases, with 3 bases remaining between them. This CDR3 is 12 amino acids long. Germline CDR1 is LNHDA and CDR2 is SQIVND (reference sequence). CDR3 sequence reads: CASSIDYNEQFF. In nucleotides, the CDR3 is TGTGCCAGTAGTATTGACTACAATGAGCAGTTCTTC.

The chain uses TRBV7-2 and TRBJ2-3, with TRBD2 as a possible D gene (5 bases). CDR1 is SGHTA, CDR2 FQGNSA, per germline. This CDR3 contains 11 residues. With 8 bases removed from V and 5 bases from J, the gap between germline ends came to 8 bases. The CDR3 DNA reads TGTGCCAGCCCTCGGGGAGATACGCAGTATTTT. This translates into CASPRGDTQYF.